A selection of T cell receptor beta chains follows, all from one sample in a study of blood T cell repertoires in COVID-19. Assay used: immunoSEQ multiplex PCR; TCRdb lists only in-frame clones, some missing. This sample carries some 120,000 clones, 65% to 85% of them seen once, and the ten largest clones take approximately 2%. Sample: peripheral blood. All receptors derive from a man aged 65-85 years with acute or convalescent COVID-19. The CDR3 runs from the conserved cysteine through the conserved F or W. Fields, in order: V gene, D gene, clone size, J gene, CDR3 protein, CDR3 DNA. D genes are given only for firm matches. For some rows the clone size is stated as once, few or many, or as a class when expanded; others skip it.

TRBV4-1	.	once	TRBJ2-5	CASSQDRTHSQETQYF	TGCGCCAGCAGCCAAGATCGGACACACTCCCAAGAGACCCAGTACTTC
TRBV12-5	TRBD1	.	TRBJ2-7	CASGSTGAYEQYF	TGTGCTAGTGGTTCAACAGGGGCCTACGAGCAGTACTTC
TRBV19	.	.	TRBJ1-5	CASSIWEFQPQHF	TGTGCCAGTAGTATATGGGAGTTTCAGCCCCAGCATTTT
TRBV6-5	.	.	TRBJ1-1	CASSRWEGTEAFF	TGTGCCAGCAGTAGGTGGGAGGGCACTGAAGCTTTCTTT
TRBV24-1	.	.	TRBJ2-2	CATSETGSTGELFF	TGTGCCACCAGTGAAACAGGGTCCACCGGGGAGCTGTTTTTT
TRBV6-5	.	.	TRBJ2-5	CASSLEGGPGETQYF	TGTGCCAGCAGTTTAGAGGGGGGGCCGGGGGAGACCCAGTACTTC
TRBV10-3	TRBD1	.	TRBJ1-2	CAISRTGQENGYTF	TGTGCCATCAGCCGCACTGGACAGGAGAATGGCTACACCTTC
TRBV2	TRBD2	.	TRBJ2-2	CASSPSASSGGMDTGELFF	TGTGCCAGCTCCCCCTCTGCCAGTAGCGGGGGGATGGACACCGGGGAGCTGTTTTTT
TRBV5-6	TRBD1	once	TRBJ1-6	CASSLLDRGDSPLHF	TGTGCCAGCAGCTTGTTAGACAGGGGGGACTCACCCCTCCACTTT
TRBV6-5	.	.	TRBJ1-5	CASRQGSNQPQHF	TGTGCCAGCAGACAGGGTAGCAATCAGCCCCAGCATTTT
TRBV12-3/TRBV12-4	.	.	TRBJ1-2	CASSLHQGNGYTF	TGTGCCAGCAGCCTACACCAGGGTAATGGCTACACCTTC
TRBV7-9	.	.	TRBJ1-2	CASSSQGGRLTNYGYTF	TGTGCCAGCAGCTCCCAAGGGGGACGGTTGACTAACTATGGCTACACCTTC
TRBV4-2	TRBD1	.	TRBJ2-2	CASSHGQGAGTGELFF	TGTGCCAGCAGCCATGGACAGGGGGCGGGAACCGGGGAGCTGTTTTTT
TRBV3-1/TRBV3-2	.	once	TRBJ2-7	CASSPFRHSRGEQYF	TGTGCCAGCAGCCCCTTCCGACATTCACGGGGCGAGCAGTACTTC
TRBV2	TRBD2	once	TRBJ2-1	CASRGGLGSHNEQFF	TGTGCCAGCAGGGGGGGACTAGGCAGTCACAATGAGCAGTTCTTC
TRBV25-1	.	few	TRBJ2-3	CASTPAEGTDTQYF	TGTGCCAGCACCCCGGCAGAGGGCACAGATACGCAGTATTTT
TRBV14	.	.	TRBJ1-2	CASSQVAGLSFGYTF	TGTGCCAGCAGCCAAGTCGCAGGGTTGAGTTTTGGCTACACCTTC
TRBV19	TRBD1	once	TRBJ1-1	CASSITGATTEAFF	TGTGCCAGTAGTATTACAGGGGCGACCACTGAAGCTTTCTTT
TRBV1	.	.	TRBJ2-3	CTSSRRRGPPDTQYF	TGCACCAGCAGCCGTCGGCGGGGGCCCCCCGATACGCAGTATTTT
TRBV5-8	.	.	TRBJ1-1	CASSFSRGNTEAFF	TGTGCCAGCAGCTTTTCACGGGGGAACACTGAAGCTTTCTTT
TRBV18	.	.	TRBJ2-7	CASSPPGGNYEQYF	TGTGCCAGCTCACCACCGGGGGGTAATTACGAGCAGTACTTC
TRBV9	.	.	TRBJ2-7	CASSVGGGAYEQYF	TGTGCCAGCAGCGTAGGTGGGGGGGCTTACGAGCAGTACTTC
TRBV3-1/TRBV3-2	TRBD1	.	TRBJ2-7	CASSQRGTGDYEQYF	TGTGCCAGCAGCCAACGCGGGACAGGGGACTACGAGCAGTACTTC
TRBV6-5	TRBD1	.	TRBJ1-1	CASSYDREDTEAFF	TGTGCCAGCAGTTATGACAGGGAAGACACTGAAGCTTTCTTT
TRBV29-1	.	.	TRBJ1-2	CSGQINYGYTF	TGCAGCGGACAAATTAACTATGGCTACACCTTC
TRBV30	.	.	TRBJ1-3	CAWMRDRGNTIYF	TGTGCCTGGATGCGAGACAGAGGAAACACCATATATTTT